This record covers a single TCR beta chain. The data are from a study of patients and donors after allogeneic stem cell transplantation. Each CDR3 protein is one row after TCRdb ran MiXCR on the RT-PCR reads. In the table there are 80,000 to 90,000 distinct CDR3 sequences, approximately 49% of which are singletons. The CDR3 length is 15 residues. J was trimmed by 2 bases and V by 3 bases; bases with no gene match: 3. Germline V gene sequence: CDR1 ENHRY, CDR2 SYGVKD. The receptor's source is a human donor who was either an allogeneic HSCT recipient or a stem cell or donor lymphocyte infusion donor (not recorded which). It is not recorded whose cells these are; they may come from a transplant donor. This chain connects TRBV10-3 to TRBJ1-5; the match to TRBD1 covers 8 bases. Sequencing was done on a sample of blood, either unsorted or a sorted T cell fraction (not recorded which). The CDR3 DNA is TGTGCCATCAGTGAACGGGGACAGGGCAATCAGCCCCAGCATTTT. It specifies CAISERGQGNQPQHF.